These 3 T cell receptor beta chains originate from one sample sequenced in a study of CXCR3-negative and CXCR3-positive naive CD8 T cells. The authors made the TRB cDNA libraries by 5' RACE using UMI labels. Reprocessing the 5' RACE reads, TCRdb reports a single entry for every CDR3 protein and omits DNA. The sample shows about 82,000 distinct CDR3 sequences, and roughly 1.1% sits with its ten largest clones. Source material: naive CXCR3- CD8+ T cells from blood. As to subset: CD45RO-CCR7+CD27+CD95- naive CD8+ T cells lacking CXCR3 (TNR3-). These receptor sequences come from a human donor in good health. Some clones in this sample may be carry-over from other donors' samples.

The chain couples TRBV29-1 to TRBJ2-7. The CDR3 length is 13 residues. Germline V gene data show CDR1 as SQVTM and CDR2 as ANQGSEA. CDR3 loop: CSVLAGSPYEQYF.

The V and J genes are TRBV7-2 and TRBJ1-4. In germline, CDR1 is SGHTA, CDR2 FQGNSA. CDR3 length: 16 amino acids. This CDR3 reads CASSLVDGGYNEKLFF.

The chain is built from TRBV6-2 or TRBV6-3 and TRBJ2-3. The germline gives CDR1 MNHEY, CDR2 SVGEGT. CDR3 length: 18 amino acids. This chain's CDR3 is CASSSRPEVIKESDTQYF.